This T cell receptor (beta chain) was identified during a study of shared clonotypes between healthy human individuals. Overall study findings and caveats: Read depth was anticipated to influence clonotype sharing among donors. Limitation of the genetic and exposure-history diversity represented came from the few donors.

Donors comprised healthy HIV-negative adults lacking recent acute infections or vaccinations. J lost 5 bases, V lost 0 bases, and 3 bases had no gene match. This CDR3 has 15 residues. CDR1 and CDR2 (germline): MNHEY, SVGAGI. Notes on this clone: Antigen: not known.

TCRdb keeps only in-frame clones here, not all; method: immunoSEQ multiplex PCR. This repertoire shows around 500,000 clones, 78% found once; its top ten account for around 13%. The chain joins TRBV6-5 to TRBJ1-4; 7 positions agree with TRBD1. Material: PBMCs. This receptor was identified in a woman in her thirties or forties in good health. Some clones in this sample may be carry-over from other donors' samples. CDR3 nucleotides: TGTGCCAGCAGTTACTCGACAGGGCGGAATGAAAAACTGTTTTTT. It specifies CASSYSTGRNEKLFF.